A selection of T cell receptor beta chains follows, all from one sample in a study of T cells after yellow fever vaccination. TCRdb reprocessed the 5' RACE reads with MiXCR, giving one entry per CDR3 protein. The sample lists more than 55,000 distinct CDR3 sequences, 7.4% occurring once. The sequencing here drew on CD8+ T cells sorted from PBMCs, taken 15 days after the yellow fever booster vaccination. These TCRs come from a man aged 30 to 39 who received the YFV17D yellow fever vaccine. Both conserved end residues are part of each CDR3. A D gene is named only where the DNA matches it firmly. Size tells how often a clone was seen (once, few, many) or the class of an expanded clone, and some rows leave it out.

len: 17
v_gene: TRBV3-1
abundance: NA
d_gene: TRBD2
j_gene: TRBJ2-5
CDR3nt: TGTGCCACCTCCCACCAAGGACTAGCAGGTTACGTAGAGACCCAGTACTTC
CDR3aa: CATSHQGLAGYVETQYF

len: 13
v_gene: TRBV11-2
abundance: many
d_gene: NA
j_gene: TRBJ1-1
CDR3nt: TGTGCCAGCAGCTTAGGGGCGAACACTGAAGCTTTCTTT
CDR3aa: CASSLGANTEAFF

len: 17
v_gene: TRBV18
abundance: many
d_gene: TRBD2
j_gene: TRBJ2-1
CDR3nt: TGTGCCAGCTCACCACCGATTAGCGGGGGGTACTACAATGAGCAGTTCTTC
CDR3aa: CASSPPISGGYYNEQFF

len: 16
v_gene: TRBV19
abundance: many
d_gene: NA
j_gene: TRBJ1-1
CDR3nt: TGTGCCAGTAGTTTGATAGGGGAGATGCAAAACACTGAAGCTTTCTTT
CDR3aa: CASSLIGEMQNTEAFF

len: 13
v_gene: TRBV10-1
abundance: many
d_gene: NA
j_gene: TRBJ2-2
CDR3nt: TGCGCCAGCAGAGGGGCGCGAACCGGGGAGCTGTTTTTT
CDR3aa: CASRGARTGELFF

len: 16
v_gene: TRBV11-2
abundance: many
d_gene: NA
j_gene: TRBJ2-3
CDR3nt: TGTGCCAGCAGCTTAAATCTTGTTCAACCCACAGATACGCAGTATTTT
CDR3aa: CASSLNLVQPTDTQYF

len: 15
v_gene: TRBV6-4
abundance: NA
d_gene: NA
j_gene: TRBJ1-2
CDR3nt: TGTGCCAGCAGTGACTCGAGCAGGGAAAGTTATGGCTACACCTTC
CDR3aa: CASSDSSRESYGYTF

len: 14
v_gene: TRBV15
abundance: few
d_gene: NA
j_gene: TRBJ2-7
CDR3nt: TGTGCCACCAGCGGAGGGGGCGCCTCCGGTGAGCAGTACTTC
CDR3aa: CATSGGGASGEQYF

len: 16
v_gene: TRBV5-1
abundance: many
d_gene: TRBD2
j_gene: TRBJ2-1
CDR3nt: TGCGCCAGCATCGGCGGGAGCTCGTTTTTGGGCGATGAGCAGTTCTTC
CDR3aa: CASIGGSSFLGDEQFF

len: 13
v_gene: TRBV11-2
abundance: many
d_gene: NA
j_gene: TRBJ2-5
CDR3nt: TGTGCCAGCAGCCTACGGTCCGGTTGGACCCAGTACTTC
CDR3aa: CASSLRSGWTQYF

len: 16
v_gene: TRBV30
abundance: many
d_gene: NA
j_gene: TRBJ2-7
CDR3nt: TGTGCCTGGAGTCTCTGGGAGGCTGGTCCCTACTACGAGCAGTACTTC
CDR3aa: CAWSLWEAGPYYEQYF

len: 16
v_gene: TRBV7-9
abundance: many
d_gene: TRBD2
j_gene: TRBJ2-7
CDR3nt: TGTGCCAGCAGCTTAGTGGGCGGGAGGACACCCTACGAGCAGTACTTC
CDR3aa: CASSLVGGRTPYEQYF

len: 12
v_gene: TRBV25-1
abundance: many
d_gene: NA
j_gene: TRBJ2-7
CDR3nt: TGTGCCAGCAGTGAATTGGGCTACGAGCAGTACTTC
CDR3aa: CASSELGYEQYF

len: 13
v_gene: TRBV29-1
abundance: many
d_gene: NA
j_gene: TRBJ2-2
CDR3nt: TGCAGCGTTGAAGGGGGGGACACCGGGGAGCTGTTTTTT
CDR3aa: CSVEGGDTGELFF

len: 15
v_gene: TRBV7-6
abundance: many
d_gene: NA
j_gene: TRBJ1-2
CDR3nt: TGTGCCAGCAGCTTAGTGAAGGGTGGGGGATCTGGCTACACCTTC
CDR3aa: CASSLVKGGGSGYTF

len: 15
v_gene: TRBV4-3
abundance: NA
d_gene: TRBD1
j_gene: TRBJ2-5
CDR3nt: TGCGCCAGCAGCCAGGGGACAGGCAGACAAGAGACCCAGTACTTC
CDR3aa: CASSQGTGRQETQYF

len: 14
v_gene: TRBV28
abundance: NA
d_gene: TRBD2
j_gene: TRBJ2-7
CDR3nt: TGTGCGACGGGGCTAGCGGGAGATAACTACGAGCAGTACTTC
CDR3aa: CATGLAGDNYEQYF

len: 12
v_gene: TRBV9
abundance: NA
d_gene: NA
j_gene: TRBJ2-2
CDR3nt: TGTGCCAGCAGCGTAGCTGCTGGGGAGCTGTTTTTT
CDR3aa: CASSVAAGELFF

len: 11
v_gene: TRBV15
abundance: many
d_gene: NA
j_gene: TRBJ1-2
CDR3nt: TGTGCCACCAGCGGTGGGGATGGCTACACCTTC
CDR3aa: CATSGGDGYTF

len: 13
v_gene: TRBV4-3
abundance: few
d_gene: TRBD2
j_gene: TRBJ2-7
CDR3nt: TGCGCCAGCAGCCGCGATAGCGGGAACGAGCAGTACTTC
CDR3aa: CASSRDSGNEQYF

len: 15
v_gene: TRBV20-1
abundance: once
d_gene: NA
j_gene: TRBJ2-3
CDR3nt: TGCAGCTGGGGCGACCCTCGGGGCTACACAGATACGCAGTATTTT
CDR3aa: CSWGDPRGYTDTQYF

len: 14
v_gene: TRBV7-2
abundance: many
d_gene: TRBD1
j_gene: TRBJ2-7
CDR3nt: TGTGCCAGCAGCTTGTGGACAGGGATGCACGAGCAGTACTTC
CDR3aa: CASSLWTGMHEQYF

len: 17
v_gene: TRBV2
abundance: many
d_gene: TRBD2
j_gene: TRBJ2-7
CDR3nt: TGTGCCAGCAGTGATGCGGGGGTCCTAAGGAGCTCCTACGAGCAGTACTTC
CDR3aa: CASSDAGVLRSSYEQYF

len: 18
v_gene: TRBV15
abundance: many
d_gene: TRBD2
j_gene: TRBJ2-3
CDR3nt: TGTGCCACCAGCAGAGTAGGGGCTAGCGGGGGCGCAGGGGATACGCAGTATTTT
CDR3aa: CATSRVGASGGAGDTQYF

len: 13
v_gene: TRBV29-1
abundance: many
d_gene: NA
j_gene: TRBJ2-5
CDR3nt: TGCAGCGTCGACCTACAGGGACAAGAGACCCAGTACTTC
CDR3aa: CSVDLQGQETQYF

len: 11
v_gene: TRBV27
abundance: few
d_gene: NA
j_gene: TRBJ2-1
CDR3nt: TGTGCCAGCAGTTTTAGGAATGAGCAGTTCTTC
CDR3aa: CASSFRNEQFF

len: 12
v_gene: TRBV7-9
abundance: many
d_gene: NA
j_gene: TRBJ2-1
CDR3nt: TGTGCCAGCAGTTCTAGGTATATTGAGCAGTTCTTC
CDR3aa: CASSSRYIEQFF

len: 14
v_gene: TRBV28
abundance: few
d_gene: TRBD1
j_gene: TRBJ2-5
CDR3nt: TGTGCCAGTTCCAAAAGGACAGGGCCAGAGACCCAGTACTTC
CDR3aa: CASSKRTGPETQYF

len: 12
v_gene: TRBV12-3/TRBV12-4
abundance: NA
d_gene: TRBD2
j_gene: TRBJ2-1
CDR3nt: TGTGCCAGCAGTTCCCCGGGACTAGGACAGTTCTTC
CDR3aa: CASSSPGLGQFF

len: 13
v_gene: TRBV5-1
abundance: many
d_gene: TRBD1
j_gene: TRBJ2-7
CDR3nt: TGCGCCAGCAGCTGGGACAGCAACTACGAGCAGTACTTC
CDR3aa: CASSWDSNYEQYF

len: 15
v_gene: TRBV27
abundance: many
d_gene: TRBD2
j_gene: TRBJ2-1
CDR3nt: TGTGCCAGCAGTTCTCGGACTAGCGGGCTCGATGAGCAGTTCTTC
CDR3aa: CASSSRTSGLDEQFF

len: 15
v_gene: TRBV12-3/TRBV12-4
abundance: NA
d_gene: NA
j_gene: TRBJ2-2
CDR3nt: TGTGCCAGCTCCAGAGAGGGGTGGATCACCGGGGAGCTGTTTTTT
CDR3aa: CASSREGWITGELFF

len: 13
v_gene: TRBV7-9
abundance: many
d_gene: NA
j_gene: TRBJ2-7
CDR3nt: TGTGCCAGCGGGAAGGCCAGCTCCTACGAGCAGTACTTC
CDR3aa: CASGKASSYEQYF

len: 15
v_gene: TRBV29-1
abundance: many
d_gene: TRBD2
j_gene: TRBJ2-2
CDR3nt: TGCAGCGTATCCTCCCCAGCGGGAGCGGCCGGGGAGCTGTTTTTT
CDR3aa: CSVSSPAGAAGELFF

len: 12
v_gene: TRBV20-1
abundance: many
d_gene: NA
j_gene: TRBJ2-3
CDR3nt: TGCAGTGCCCGAGGAGGCACAGATACGCAGTATTTT
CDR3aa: CSARGGTDTQYF

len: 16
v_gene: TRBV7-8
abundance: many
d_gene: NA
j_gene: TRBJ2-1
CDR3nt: TGTGCCAGCAGCTTACGGGCGGATGGGGTACTAAATGAGCAGTTCTTC
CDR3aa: CASSLRADGVLNEQFF

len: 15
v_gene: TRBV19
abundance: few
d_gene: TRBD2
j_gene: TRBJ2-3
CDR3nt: TGTGCCAGTAGTGGGCTAGCGGACCTGGCAGATACGCAGTATTTT
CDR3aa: CASSGLADLADTQYF

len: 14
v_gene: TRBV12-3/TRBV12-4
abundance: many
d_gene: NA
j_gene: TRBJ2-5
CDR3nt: TGTGCCAGCAGTTTTTCTCTTCCGACAGAGACCCAGTACTTC
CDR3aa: CASSFSLPTETQYF

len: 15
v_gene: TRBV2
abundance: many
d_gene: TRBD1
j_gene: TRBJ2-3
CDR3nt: TGTGCCAGCACCCCGGGACAGGGGGTTGAAGATACGCAGTATTTT
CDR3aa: CASTPGQGVEDTQYF

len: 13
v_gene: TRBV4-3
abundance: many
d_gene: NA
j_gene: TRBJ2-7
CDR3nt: TGCGCCAGCAGCCAAGATGGGGCCTACGAGCAGTACTTC
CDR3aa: CASSQDGAYEQYF

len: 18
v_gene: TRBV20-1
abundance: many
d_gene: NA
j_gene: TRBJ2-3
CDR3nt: TGCAGTGCTAGAGATTACGCGGCGGCTAGCCACTACACAGATACGCAGTATTTT
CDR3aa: CSARDYAAASHYTDTQYF

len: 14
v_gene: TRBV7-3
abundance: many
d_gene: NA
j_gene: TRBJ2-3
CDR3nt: TGTGCCAGCAGCTCCGGTCCCGGCGGGGATACGCAGTATTTT
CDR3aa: CASSSGPGGDTQYF

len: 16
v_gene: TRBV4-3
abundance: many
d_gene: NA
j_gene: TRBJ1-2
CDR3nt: TGCGCCAGCAGCCAAGAATCCGAGGCGGCCTATTATGGCTACACCTTC
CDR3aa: CASSQESEAAYYGYTF

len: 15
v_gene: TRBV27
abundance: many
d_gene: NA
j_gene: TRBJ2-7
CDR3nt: TGTGCCAGCCGCCACAACTCCGGGACGGGGTACGAGCAGTACTTC
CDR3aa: CASRHNSGTGYEQYF

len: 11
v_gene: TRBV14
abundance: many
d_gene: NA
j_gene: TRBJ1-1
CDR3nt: TGTGCCAGCAGCCATAACACTGAAGCTTTCTTT
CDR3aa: CASSHNTEAFF

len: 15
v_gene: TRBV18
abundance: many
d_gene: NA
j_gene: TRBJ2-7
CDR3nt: TGTGCCAGCTCACTTTCTTCAGGGGTAGGGGACGAGCAGTACTTC
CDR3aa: CASSLSSGVGDEQYF

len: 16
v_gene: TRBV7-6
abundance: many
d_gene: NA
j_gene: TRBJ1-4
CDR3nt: TGTGCCAGCAGCCCCATGCCGGACAGCTCTAATGAAAAACTGTTTTTT
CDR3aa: CASSPMPDSSNEKLFF

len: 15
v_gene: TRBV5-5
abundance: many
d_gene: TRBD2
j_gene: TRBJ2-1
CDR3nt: TGTGCCAGCAGCGGCCGGGACTACCTTCCTCCTGAGCAGTTCTTC
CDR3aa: CASSGRDYLPPEQFF

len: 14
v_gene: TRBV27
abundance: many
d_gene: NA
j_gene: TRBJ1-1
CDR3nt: TGTGCCAGCAGTTTTGGTCATTTGAACACTGAAGCTTTCTTT
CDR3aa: CASSFGHLNTEAFF

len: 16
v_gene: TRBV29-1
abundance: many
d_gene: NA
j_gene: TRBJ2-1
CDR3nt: TGCAGCGTTGAAGACCCCTCGACGGACAACAACAATGAGCAGTTCTTC
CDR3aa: CSVEDPSTDNNNEQFF

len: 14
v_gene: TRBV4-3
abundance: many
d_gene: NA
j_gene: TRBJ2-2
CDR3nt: TGCGCCAGCAGCCAAGGGGCGGAGACCGGGGAGCTGTTTTTT
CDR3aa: CASSQGAETGELFF

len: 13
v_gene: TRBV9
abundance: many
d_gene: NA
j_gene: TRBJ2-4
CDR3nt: TGTGCCAGCGCGGCCCCCGGCGAAAACATTCAGTACTTC
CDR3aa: CASAAPGENIQYF

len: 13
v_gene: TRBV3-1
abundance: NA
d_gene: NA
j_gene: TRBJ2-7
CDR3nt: TGTGCCAGCAGCCACGGACTATTCTACGAGCAGTACTTC
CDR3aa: CASSHGLFYEQYF